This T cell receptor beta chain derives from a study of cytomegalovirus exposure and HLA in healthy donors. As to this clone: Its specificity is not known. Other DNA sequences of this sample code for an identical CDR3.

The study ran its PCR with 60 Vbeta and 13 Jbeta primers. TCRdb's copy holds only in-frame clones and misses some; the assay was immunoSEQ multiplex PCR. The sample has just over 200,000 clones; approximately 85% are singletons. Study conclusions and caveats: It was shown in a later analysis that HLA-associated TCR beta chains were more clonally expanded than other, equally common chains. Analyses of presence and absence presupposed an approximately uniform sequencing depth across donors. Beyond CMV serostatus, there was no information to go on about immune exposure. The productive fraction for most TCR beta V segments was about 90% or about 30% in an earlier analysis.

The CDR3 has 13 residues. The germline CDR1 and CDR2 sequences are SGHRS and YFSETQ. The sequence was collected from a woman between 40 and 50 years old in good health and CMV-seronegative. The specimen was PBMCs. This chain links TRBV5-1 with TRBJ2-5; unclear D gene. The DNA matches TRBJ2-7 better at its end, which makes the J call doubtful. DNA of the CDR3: TGCGCCAGCAGCTTGGCCAGGTCCTACGAGCAGTACTTC. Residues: CASSLARSYEQYF.